Presented here are 24 T cell receptor beta chains from one specimen sequenced in a study of neurological immune-mediated disorders. This sample's time point: longitudinal time-point 3. TCRdb used MiXCR to reprocess the 5' RACE reads, holding one entry per CDR3 protein. The profile shows roughly 42,000 distinct CDR3 sequences, approximately 15% of them singletons. Material: PBMCs. The receptor source for this set is a man between 25 and 39 years old in good health.

This clonotype was seen repeatedly, ten times or more. The germline gene is not matched at one end of the junction; a read error may be the cause. The J gene is TRBJ2-1, the V gene TRBV28, with 12 bases lining up with TRBD2. The CDR3 spans 12 residues. Germline CDR1 reads MDHEN; CDR2 reads SYDVKM. CDR3 sequence (DNA): TGCGGGGCTAGCGGGAGGGCCGATGAGCAGTTCTTC. It translates to CGASGRADEQFF.

This clonotype was seen ten or more times. The chain combines TRBV28 with TRBJ2-7, with TRBD1 matching over 11 bases. The CDR3 extends over 15 amino acids. V shed 6 bases and J 3 bases; nucleotides not matched to a gene: 7. Per germline, CDR1 MDHEN and CDR2 SYDVKM. The CDR3 region has the DNA TGTGCCAGCAGACCCGGGACAGGGGGTGTCTACGAGCAGTACTTC. This sequence encodes CASRPGTGGVYEQYF. The whole variable domain, filled in from reference TRBV28 and TRBJ2-7, reads DVKVTQSSRYLVKRTGEKVFLECVQDMDHENMFWYRQDPGLGLRLIYFSYDVKMKEKGDIPEGYSVSREKKERFSLILESASTNQTSMYLCASRPGTGGVYEQYFGPGTRLTVT.

This clonotype occurred many times. The chain links TRBV20-1 to TRBJ2-2; D unclear. Per germline, CDR1 DFQATT and CDR2 SNEGSKA (reference sequence). The CDR3 has 12 amino acids. V dropped 0 bases and J dropped 5 bases, with 4 bases sitting between them. CDR3 amino acids: CSARDDTGELFF. Here the CDR3 DNA reads TGCAGTGCTAGAGATGATACCGGGGAGCTGTTTTTT.

There are many counts of this clonotype. The chain employs TRBV7-2 and TRBJ2-5; 10 bases are a match to TRBD2. The CDR3 has 15 amino acids. The V and J ends lost 6 bases and 5 bases, in that order; junction bases with no gene match: 9. Germline CDR1 reads SGHTA; CDR2 reads FQGNSA. The CDR3 nucleotides are TGTGCCAGCAGGCCTAGCGGGAGTAAGGGGGAGACCCAGTACTTC. The encoded protein is CASRPSGSKGETQYF.

This clonotype was picked up many times. V usage is TRBV29-1 and J usage is TRBJ1-1; D not certain. V was clipped by 3 bases and J by 10 bases, with 12 bases between them. Germline V gives CDR1 SQVTM, CDR2 ANQGSEA. This CDR3 has 11 residues. The CDR3 sequence is CSVESGGIAFF. CDR3 in DNA: TGCAGCGTTGAGTCAGGAGGGATAGCTTTCTTT.

This clonotype was counted ten times or more. This chain joins TRBV29-1 and TRBJ2-1; the D is unclear. Germline V gene data show CDR1 as SQVTM and CDR2 as ANQGSEA. CDR3 length: 15 amino acids. Trimming shortened V by 2 bases and J by 5 bases, and 16 bases separated the two germline ends. For the CDR3, the DNA is TGCAGCGTTGAACCCATGGGTGGACGGGACAATGAGCAGTTCTTC. Encoded protein: CSVEPMGGRDNEQFF.

This clonotype was seen just once. V is TRBV6-6 and J is TRBJ1-3; no clear D gene. Germline-derived CDR1 and CDR2 are MNHNY and SVGAGI (reference sequence). The CDR3 consists of 14 residues. V was cut by 0 bases and J by 4 bases, with 7 bases left in between. The CDR3, as DNA: TGTGCCAGCAGTTACTCGGAAGTGGGAAACACCATATATTTT. As protein: CASSYSEVGNTIYF.

This clonotype was recorded at least ten times. V and J are TRBV5-1 and TRBJ2-7, with 7 bases matching TRBD2. The CDR3 extends over 13 amino acids. The germline V gene encodes CDR1 SGHRS and CDR2 YFSETQ. J lost 5 bases, V lost 5 bases, and 7 bases had no gene match. CDR3: CASSWGGRDEQYF. DNA for the CDR3: TGCGCCAGCAGTTGGGGAGGGAGGGACGAGCAGTACTTC.

In this sample, this clonotype turned up many times. The chain is built from TRBV10-3 and TRBJ1-1, with 10 positions matching TRBD1. Germline V lookup: CDR1 ENHRY, CDR2 SYGVKD. CDR3 length equals 15 residues. The junction had 8 bases not matched to a gene; V was cut back by 3 bases and J by 7 bases. The CDR3 here is CAISERDRGGFEAFF. The CDR3 coding sequence is TGTGCCATCAGTGAACGGGACAGGGGAGGCTTTGAAGCTTTCTTT.

This clonotype was observed at least ten times. The J gene is TRBJ2-2, the V gene TRBV20-1, with D unclear. V lost 5 bases to trimming and J lost 1 base, with 5 bases between them. This CDR3 spans 12 amino acids. Germline CDR1 is DFQATT and CDR2 is SNEGSKA (reference sequence). CDR3 region: CSAPENTGELFF. CDR3 nucleotides: TGCAGTGCTCCCGAGAACACCGGGGAGCTGTTTTTT.

The sample holds many counts of this clonotype. The CDR3 DNA sequence: TGCGCCAGCAGCCAAACCGGGACAGGGTCCTACAATGAGCAGTTCTTC. This translates into CASSQTGTGSYNEQFF. This chain joins TRBV4-1 and TRBJ2-1; 9 nucleotides match TRBD1. The germline CDR1 and CDR2 sequences are MGHRA and YSYEKL. This CDR3 is built from 16 residues. V lost 2 bases, J lost 1 base, and 3 bases stayed unmatched.

This clonotype has a count of ten or more. V and J are TRBV3-1 and TRBJ2-5, with D perhaps given as TRBD1 or TRBD2 (6 bases each). The CDR3 length is 12 residues. Germline V CDR1 and CDR2: LGHDT, YNNKEL (reference sequence). V gave up 10 bases and J gave up 4 bases, with 13 bases separating them. CDR3 nucleotide sequence: TGTGCCACGGAGGGCAGGGGAGAGACCCAGTACTTC. This sequence encodes CATEGRGETQYF.

This clonotype has just a few counts. V is TRBV7-9 and J is TRBJ2-7; weak D call: TRBD1 (6 bases). Trimming shortened V by 3 bases and J by 1 base, and 10 bases separated the two germline ends. This CDR3 comprises 14 residues. Germline CDR1 is SEHNR and CDR2 is FQNEAQ (reference sequence). The CDR3 is CASSFETGSYEQYF. In DNA, the CDR3 is TGTGCCAGCAGCTTCGAGACAGGATCCTACGAGCAGTACTTC.

This clonotype has ten or more counts. The chain uses TRBV11-2 and TRBJ1-5; TRBD1 might be the D (5 bases). The CDR3 loop spans 17 amino acids. Germline-derived CDR1 and CDR2 are SGHAT and FQNNGV. The ends were cut back, 5 bases at V and 2 bases at J, with 19 bases in the middle. CDR3 bases: TGTGCCAGCAGCCTTAATGTCCAGGGTATAGGCAATCAGCCCCAGCATTTT. This gives the protein CASSLNVQGIGNQPQHF.

This clonotype was observed at least ten times. This chain uses TRBV20-1 with TRBJ1-1; D not resolved. CDR3 length equals 13 residues. Germline V gene sequence: CDR1 DFQATT, CDR2 SNEGSKA (reference sequence). V gave up 3 bases and J gave up 5 bases, with 13 bases separating them. The CDR3 loop is CSASRSGRTEAFF. The CDR3 DNA reads TGCAGTGCTAGTAGGTCGGGGAGGACTGAAGCTTTCTTT.

This clonotype was counted at least ten times. Relative to the germline gene, one junction end is altered; a read error may explain this. The CDR3, as DNA: TGCAGTGCCAGAGAAGGGGCTAGGTCCTACGAGCAGTACTTC. As protein: CSAREGARSYEQYF. This rearrangement joins TRBV20-1 to TRBJ2-7, with a possible D match to TRBD1 (5 bases). Germline CDR1 and CDR2: DFQATT and SNEGSKA (reference sequence). The CDR3 covers 14 residues.

In this sample, this clonotype turned up many times. The chain joins TRBV7-3 to TRBJ2-2, with 12 bases aligning to TRBD2. Germline values: CDR1 SGHTA, CDR2 FQGTGA. The CDR3 is made up of 15 amino acids. The V gene end was trimmed by 6 bases and the J gene end by 6 bases; junction bases not matched to a gene: 5. CDR3 nucleotide sequence: TGTGCCAGCAGGTCGACTAGCGGGAGCCCCGGGGAGCTGTTTTTT. As protein: CASRSTSGSPGELFF.

Concerning this clonotype itself: A much larger clone differs by one base, so this may be a read error. The chain employs TRBV7-2 and TRBJ2-7; 7 nucleotides line up with TRBD1. The J segment lost 5 bases and the V segment lost 5 bases, leaving 12 bases of the junction unmatched. CDR3 length equals 15 residues. Germline V gene lookup returns CDR1 SGHTA and CDR2 FQGNSA. This chain's CDR3 is CASSLSGIGGNEQYF. The CDR3 DNA sequence: TGTGCCAGCAGCCTATCCGGGATAGGGGGCAACGAGCAGTACTTC.

In its sample, this clonotype was seen many times. The chain uses TRBV7-9 and TRBJ2-7, with 9 bases aligning to TRBD1. There are 16 residues in the CDR3. Germline CDR1 and CDR2: SEHNR and FQNEAQ (reference sequence). With V trimmed by 5 bases and J by 1 base, 9 bases remained unmatched. The CDR3 region has the DNA TGTGCCAGCAGCCCAGGGTGGGACAGGGCTTCCTACGAGCAGTACTTC. As protein: CASSPGWDRASYEQYF.

This clonotype was counted at least ten times. The rearrangement uses TRBV2 and TRBJ2-2, with 7 bases fitting TRBD2. This CDR3 comprises 16 residues. Per the germline V gene, CDR1 is SNHLY and CDR2 is FYNNEI. Trimming cost V 4 bases and J 4 bases; bases outside gene matches: 9. CDR3: CASSVPPGLSTGELFF. The CDR3 nucleotides are TGTGCCAGCAGTGTACCCCCGGGACTAAGCACCGGGGAGCTGTTTTTT.

This clonotype was recorded many times. V is TRBV5-1 and J is TRBJ2-7, with TRBD2 matching over 10 bases. J was trimmed by 4 bases and V by 5 bases; bases with no gene match: 6. The CDR3 spans 14 residues. Germline V gene data show CDR1 as SGHRS and CDR2 as YFSETQ. The CDR3 here is CASRLGLAEYEQYF. The CDR3 nucleotides read TGCGCCAGCAGACTAGGACTAGCGGAGTACGAGCAGTACTTC.

This clonotype was observed many times. The chain joins TRBV5-1 to TRBJ2-5; TRBD1 might be the D (6 bases). The CDR3 loop spans 17 amino acids. Between the trimmed V and J ends, which lost 4 bases and 4 bases, there was a span of 23 bases. The germline gives CDR1 SGHRS, CDR2 YFSETQ. Here the CDR3 reads CASSRSPMGAVAETQYF. CDR3 nucleotide sequence: TGCGCCAGCAGCAGATCACCCATGGGGGCGGTCGCAGAGACCCAGTACTTC.

This clonotype appeared many times. This chain joins TRBV2 and TRBJ2-7; weak D call: TRBD1 (5 bases). V was shortened by 3 bases and J by 5 bases, with 8 bases between the two germline ends. Germline V CDR1 and CDR2: SNHLY, FYNNEI. The CDR3 length is 12 residues. The CDR3 nucleotides are TGTGCCAGCAGTGACAGGGTGAACGAGCAGTACTTC. It yields the protein CASSDRVNEQYF.

The chain is built from TRBV6-5 and TRBJ2-1; 10 bases line up with TRBD2. Germline V CDR1 and CDR2: MNHEY, SVGAGI. This CDR3 contains 15 residues. Germline trimming cut 6 bases from V and 9 bases from J; bases unmatched to any gene: 11. CDR3 in DNA: TGTGCCAGCAGCCCCCTAGCGGGAGCGTACGGTGAGCAGTTCTTC. Translation gives CASSPLAGAYGEQFF.